These 21 T cell receptor beta chains originate from one sample sequenced in a study of beta chain features in type 1 diabetes. The authors reverse transcribed all of the isolated RNA, so sequencing captured expressed TCRB transcripts. Sequencing was performed with immunoSEQ multiplex PCR; in TCRdb, only in-frame clones are kept and a portion is missing. The profile shows nearly 350,000 clones, 6.5% to 10% of them singletons. The source material was central memory CD4+ T cells from blood. The receptors derive from a woman younger than 35 in good health.

The chain has TRBV5-6 and TRBJ1-2; 9 bases align to TRBD1. From germline, CDR1 is SGHDT and CDR2 YYEEEE. The CDR3 covers 16 residues. V lost 4 bases to trimming and J lost 4 bases; unmatched junction nucleotides: 11. DNA of the CDR3: TGTGCCAGCAGCAAAAGGACAGGGGTATTGGCCTATGGCTACACCTTC. It encodes CASSKRTGVLAYGYTF.

This clone showed up just a few times. The chain carries TRBV28 and TRBJ2-5, with a possible D match to TRBD1 (5 bases). V dropped 5 bases and J dropped 0 bases, with 13 bases sitting between them. The CDR3 consists of 15 residues. In germline, CDR1 is MDHEN, CDR2 SYDVKM. The CDR3 protein is CASSPRVQDQETQYF. The DNA for the CDR3 is TGTGCCAGCAGTCCGCGTGTACAGGACCAAGAGACCCAGTACTTC.

This clone was recorded a few times. The chain uses TRBV6-5 and TRBJ2-1, with 8 bases aligning to TRBD2. The CDR3 runs 15 residues. The ends lost 5 bases at V and 5 bases at J; junction bases unmatched: 8. In germline, CDR1 is MNHEY, CDR2 SVGAGI. CDR3 sequence reads: CASSQSGSYDNEQFF. CDR3 DNA: TGTGCCAGCAGTCAAAGCGGGAGCTATGACAATGAGCAGTTCTTC.

This chain joins TRBV5-6 and TRBJ1-1; no reliable D call. The V end was cut by 0 bases, the J end by 0 bases, with 15 bases between. Germline CDR1 SGHDT, CDR2 YYEEEE. The CDR3 runs 17 residues. CDR3 protein: CASSLAAALGMNTEAFF. As DNA, the CDR3 is TGTGCCAGCAGCTTGGCGGCGGCCCTAGGGATGAACACTGAAGCTTTCTTT.

This clone was recorded a few times. The sample has other DNA sequences that encode this CDR3 too. The genes are TRBV20-1 and TRBJ2-7, with D unclear. Between the trimmed V and J ends, which lost 4 bases and 2 bases, there was a span of 3 bases. CDR1 DFQATT and CDR2 SNEGSKA come from the germline V gene (reference sequence). The CDR3 contains 10 residues. CDR3: CSAKTYEQYF. CDR3 nucleotides: TGCAGTGCTAAAACCTACGAGCAGTACTTC.

Ten or more counts support this clone. Distinct nucleotide sequences in the sample also encode this CDR3. The rearrangement uses TRBV7-2 and TRBJ1-1; D not resolved. Germline V gene data show CDR1 as SGHTA and CDR2 as FQGNSA. V lost 3 bases, J lost 0 bases, and 5 bases lay in between. The CDR3 has 13 amino acids. CDR3 residues: CASSFSVNTEAFF. The CDR3 DNA is TGTGCCAGCAGCTTCTCAGTGAACACTGAAGCTTTCTTT.

This clone was detected only a few times. Written as DNA, the CDR3 is TGTGCCAGCACCGAAACTAGCGGGACCTCCTACGAGCAGTACTTC. This translates into CASTETSGTSYEQYF. The genes are TRBV7-2 and TRBJ2-7; 10 positions agree with TRBD2. The CDR3 length is 15 residues. V lost 7 bases and J lost 0; bases outside the gene matches: 6. Germline values: CDR1 SGHTA, CDR2 FQGNSA. Full variable domain (missing parts from reference TRBV7-2 and TRBJ2-7): GAGVSQSPSNKVTEKGKDVELRCDPISGHTALYWYRQSLGQGLEFLIYFQGNSAPDKSGLPSDRFSAERTGGSVSTLTIQRTQQEDSAVYLCASTETSGTSYEQYFGPGTRLTVT.

This clone has a handful of counts. J is TRBJ2-2 and V is TRBV7-2; D possibly uses TRBD1 or TRBD2 (5 bases each). Germline CDR1 and CDR2: SGHTA and FQGNSA. The CDR3 contains 17 residues. V was cut by 1 base and J by 2 bases, with 14 bases left in between. The CDR3 here is CASSLVLVGGNTGELFF. In DNA, the CDR3 is TGTGCCAGCAGCTTAGTCCTAGTTGGGGGAAACACCGGGGAGCTGTTTTTT.

The V call is TRBV12-2, the J call TRBJ2-1; TRBD2 is taken as the D call from the table, unchecked against the DNA. TRBV12-2 is labeled a pseudogene. This CDR3 region has 14 residues. The CDR3 nucleotides are TGTGCAAGTCGCTTAGAGAACTATACCAATGAGCAGTTCTTC. This translates into CASRLENYTNEQFF.

In its sample, this clone was seen many times. The chain uses TRBV13 and TRBJ2-1, with 7 bases matching TRBD1. Germline V gene sequence: CDR1 PRHDT, CDR2 FYEKMQ (reference sequence). Trimming at V came to 5 bases and at J to 3 bases, leaving 10 bases not matched to a gene. The CDR3 runs to 16 residues. The CDR3: CASSLRQGRGYNEQFF. Here the CDR3 DNA reads TGTGCCAGCAGCCTCCGACAGGGCCGGGGCTACAATGAGCAGTTCTTC.

This clone came up a few times. The rearrangement links TRBV7-8 to TRBJ1-2; TRBD1 is a possible D gene (6 bases). The germline gives CDR1 SGHVS, CDR2 FQNEAQ. V lost 2 bases, J lost 5 bases, and 24 bases lay in between. The CDR3 sequence is 18 residues long. The CDR3 bases are TGTGCCAGCAGCTTACGTGGGGGATCCGGACAGATATTATATGGCTACACCTTC. As protein: CASSLRGGSGQILYGYTF.

As to this clone: The sample carries other DNA sequences with the same CDR3. The rearrangement links TRBV14 to TRBJ1-5; the D is unclear. Germline loops: CDR1 SGHDN, CDR2 FVKESK. This CDR3 is built from 13 residues. Trimming removed 0 bases at V and 4 bases at J, with 4 bases between. The CDR3 region is CASSQDHNQPQHF. DNA of the CDR3: TGTGCCAGCAGCCAAGACCATAATCAGCCCCAGCATTTT.

There are a few counts of this clone. The gene calls are TRBV5-4 and TRBJ1-1, with D perhaps TRBD1 (5 bases). Trimming shortened V by 1 base and J by 4 bases, and 8 bases separated the two germline ends. Per germline, CDR1 SGHNT and CDR2 YYREEE (reference sequence). The CDR3 has 13 amino acids. The CDR3 sequence is CASSLFGGTEAFF. DNA for the CDR3: TGTGCCAGCAGCTTGTTTGGGGGCACTGAAGCTTTCTTT.

This clone turned up a few times. The chain couples TRBV5-4 to TRBJ2-5, with D possibly called TRBD1 or TRBD2 (5 bases each). V was trimmed by 4 bases and J by 5 bases, leaving 9 bases between them. Germline CDR1 SGHNT, CDR2 YYREEE (reference sequence). This CDR3 comprises 12 residues. CDR3 bases: TGTGCCAGCAGCCGGGACCGGGAGACCCAGTACTTC. This translates into CASSRDRETQYF.

As for this clone: Within the sample, other DNA sequences also encode this same CDR3. This chain joins TRBV27 and TRBJ2-7; D gene uncertain. Germline CDR1 and CDR2: MNHEY and SMNVEV (reference sequence). This CDR3 is 15 amino acids long. The V end was cut by 2 bases, the J end by 3 bases, with 14 bases between. The CDR3 protein is CASSLRRSGGYEQYF. The CDR3 nucleotides read TGTGCCAGCAGTTTACGACGGTCCGGTGGCTACGAGCAGTACTTC.

In its sample, this clone was seen a few times. The chain is built from TRBV7-2 and TRBJ2-7, with D perhaps TRBD2 (6 bases). V lost 4 bases, J lost 1 base, and 11 bases lay in between. CDR1 SGHTA and CDR2 FQGNSA come from the germline V gene. The CDR3 runs to 14 residues. The CDR3 nucleotides are TGTGCCAGCAGCTGGAGGGCCAGGTCCTACGAGCAGTACTTC. Encoded protein: CASSWRARSYEQYF.

This clone was seen a few times. The V call is TRBV7-2, the J call TRBJ2-3, with D maybe TRBD2 (6 bases). The V and J ends lost 2 bases and 2 bases respectively, with 14 bases between them. The CDR3 spans 16 residues. Per germline, CDR1 SGHTA and CDR2 FQGNSA. CDR3 region: CASSLNPAGPTDTQYF. The CDR3 DNA reads as TGTGCCAGCAGCTTAAACCCCGCGGGGCCCACAGATACGCAGTATTTT.

The chain carries TRBV18 and TRBJ1-5; D is undetermined. V dropped 4 bases and J dropped 7 bases, with 11 bases sitting between them. This CDR3 spans 13 amino acids. Germline loops: CDR1 KGHSH, CDR2 LQKENI. The CDR3 loop reads CASSLGNGQPQHF. The CDR3 region has the DNA TGTGCCAGCTCACTTGGCAATGGGCAGCCCCAGCATTTT.

This clone was counted a few times. The chain links TRBV10-3 to TRBJ1-3; D remains unclear. The CDR3 is 15 residues long. V lost 0 bases and J 4 bases, leaving 10 bases between the germline ends. CDR1 is ENHRY, CDR2 SYGVKD, per germline. The CDR3 region has the DNA TGTGCCATCAGTGAGTCGTTCAGCGTCGGAAACACCATATATTTT. Protein sequence: CAISESFSVGNTIYF.

This clone was detected a few times. The chain links TRBV7-2 to TRBJ2-7; no clear D. The CDR3 is 13 residues long. Germline V gene lookup returns CDR1 SGHTA and CDR2 FQGNSA. V lost 5 bases and J 2 bases, leaving 10 bases between the germline ends. CDR3 sequence (DNA): TGTGCCAGCAGCGTGGCAGAGGCCTACGAGCAGTACTTC. Encoded protein: CASSVAEAYEQYF.

This clone turned up a few times. The gene calls are TRBV4-2 and TRBJ1-4; no reliable D call. The length of the CDR3 is 13 residues. Trimming took 9 bases from V and 5 from J, leaving 13 bases between them. CDR1 is LGHNA and CDR2 is YNFKEQ in the germline V gene. The CDR3 coding sequence is TGTGCCAGTGCCGGGTTCAAAAATGAAAAACTGTTTTTT. Translating gives CASAGFKNEKLFF.